This T cell receptor beta chain was observed in a study of post-analysis software for immune sequencing data. Across the study: Relapsing-remitting, secondary progressive and progressive-relapsing forms of multiple sclerosis all featured among disease courses. General study findings and limits: Among 5 or 6 TRBV segments more frequent in patients than controls were TRBV5-6, TRBV5-1 and TRBV20-1.

As for this clonotype: Its antigen is not known.

V shed 4 bases and J 0 bases; nucleotides not matched to a gene: 4. This CDR3 is 16 amino acids long. TCR beta cDNA libraries included unique molecular identifiers. Between about 0.9 and 11 million T cells gave rise to 500,000 to 650,000 cDNA molecules. Each CDR3 protein is one row after TCRdb ran MiXCR on the PCR reads. The sample contains hundreds of thousands of distinct CDR3 sequences, about 40% of which appear only once. The receptor's source is a girl aged 5-17 years with multiple sclerosis. The rearrangement links TRBV12-3 or TRBV12-4 to TRBJ2-7; TRBD2 agrees at 12 bases. The sequenced sample consisted of blood. CDR3 coding DNA: TGTGCCAGCAGTTCTCGGGGACTAGCGGGCTCCTACGAGCAGTACTTC. Translating gives CASSSRGLAGSYEQYF.